These 19 T cell receptor beta chains were sequenced from one sample in a study of blood T cells in healthy people across ages. A second PCR, run for about 7 to 12 cycles, used a sample-barcoded 5' primer plus a J-beta primer mix. TCRdb passed the 5' RACE reads through MiXCR, listing each CDR3 protein once. Among 1.5 million or so distinct CDR3 sequences, less than 45% were seen once, and the ten largest hold about 3.8%. The sequenced material came from blood. These receptor sequences come from a woman between 18 and 29 years old in good health.

V usage is TRBV20-1 and J usage is TRBJ2-3, with 12 positions matching TRBD2. CDR3 length: 15 amino acids. Trimming removed 4 bases from V and 3 bases from J; junction bases left unmatched: 5. Germline V gene sequence: CDR1 DFQATT, CDR2 SNEGSKA (reference sequence). CDR3 in DNA: TGCAGTGCTACTTCCGGGACTAGCGGGACAGATACGCAGTATTTT. It translates to CSATSGTSGTDTQYF.

This clonotype was observed a few times. This chain uses TRBV25-1 with TRBJ2-1, with 11 bases lining up with TRBD2. The CDR3 totals 15 residues. Germline CDR1 is MGHDK and CDR2 is SYGVNS. Trimming cost V 4 bases and J 7 bases; bases outside gene matches: 6. The CDR3 DNA is TGTGCCAGCAGTGTTAGCGGGGGGGCGGGAAATGAGCAGTTCTTC. Protein product: CASSVSGGAGNEQFF.

At least ten counts were recorded for this clonotype. This rearrangement joins TRBV14 to TRBJ1-2; possibly TRBD1 for D (5 bases). Germline CDR1 reads SGHDN; CDR2 reads FVKESK. Trimming removed 6 bases at V and 2 bases at J, with 13 bases between. This CDR3 region has 14 residues. CDR3 sequence reads: CASSLLQGNYGYTF. CDR3 in DNA: TGTGCCAGCAGTCTTCTCCAGGGCAACTATGGCTACACCTTC.

V and J are TRBV15 and TRBJ2-1, with a weak D call TRBD2 (5 bases). In germline, CDR1 is LNHNV, CDR2 YYDKDF (reference sequence). The V and J ends lost 0 bases and 4 bases respectively, with 22 bases between them. The CDR3 runs 19 residues. Written as DNA, the CDR3 is TGTGCCACCAGCAGAGATAGGACGCAAAAGGGAGTGGGGTACAATGAGCAGTTCTTC. Residues: CATSRDRTQKGVGYNEQFF.

With regard to this clonotype: Just one base apart from a much larger clone, this may be a read error. In DNA form, the CDR3 reads TGCAGCGTTTACAGGGGAGAAGAGACCCAGTACTTC. Translated, it gives CSVYRGEETQYF. The chain is built from TRBV29-1 and TRBJ2-7; TRBD1 matches at 7 bases. TRBJ2-5 explains the end of the DNA better; the J call may be wrong. Germline-derived CDR1 and CDR2 are SQVTM and ANQGSEA. The length of the CDR3 is 12 residues.

The chain joins TRBV5-5 to TRBJ1-5; 7 bases are shared with TRBD1. The length of the CDR3 is 14 residues. Germline CDR1 reads SGHKS; CDR2 reads YYEKEE (reference sequence). V lost 0 bases and J lost 9; bases outside the gene matches: 6. The DNA of the CDR3 is TGTGCCAGCAGCTTGGGGACAGGCTTTCGGCCCCAGCATTTT. As protein: CASSLGTGFRPQHF.

This chain uses TRBV20-1 with TRBJ2-1; no clear D gene. The CDR3 is made up of 15 amino acids. Germline-derived CDR1 and CDR2 are DFQATT and SNEGSKA (reference sequence). Trimming shortened V by 0 bases and J by 1 base, and 10 bases separated the two germline ends. Written as DNA, the CDR3 is TGCAGTGCTAGAGATCTCACGGGTTCCTACAATGAGCAGTTCTTC. This gives the protein CSARDLTGSYNEQFF.

In this sample, this clonotype turned up many times. The chain has TRBV12-3 or TRBV12-4 and TRBJ2-1, with 9 bases aligning to TRBD2. With V trimmed by 6 bases and J by 3 bases, 6 bases remained unmatched. This CDR3 comprises 15 residues. CDR3 residues: CASSPISGGYNEQFF. In nucleotides, the CDR3 is TGTGCCAGCAGCCCGATTAGCGGGGGCTACAATGAGCAGTTCTTC.

As to this clonotype: One junction end does not reproduce the germline sequence, and a read error may be involved. CDR3 residues: CTSSRTGSDEKLFF. CDR3 sequence (DNA): TGTACCAGCAGCCGGACAGGGTCGGACGAAAAACTGTTTTTT. The chain has TRBV9 and TRBJ1-4; 8 bases agree with TRBD1. The germline CDR1 and CDR2 sequences are SGDLS and YYNGEE. The CDR3 spans 14 residues.

The rearrangement joins TRBV7-9 to TRBJ2-7; 7 bases map to TRBD1. CDR1 SEHNR and CDR2 FQNEAQ come from the germline V gene (reference sequence). Unmatched junction bases numbered 5, after V lost 3 bases and J lost 0 bases. The length of the CDR3 is 15 residues. CDR3 DNA: TGTGCCAGCAGCTTGACGACAGGGACCTCCTACGAGCAGTACTTC. The encoded protein is CASSLTTGTSYEQYF.

This clonotype was seen a handful of times. The chain carries TRBV6-2 or TRBV6-3 and TRBJ1-1, with 8 bases identical to TRBD1. Germline CDR1 and CDR2: MNHEY and SVGEGT. The ends lost 4 bases at V and 4 bases at J; junction bases unmatched: 5. This CDR3 has 14 residues. The CDR3 sequence is CASSSTGVVTEAFF. The CDR3 coding sequence is TGTGCCAGCAGTTCGACAGGGGTGGTCACTGAAGCTTTCTTT.

V gene TRBV11-1 combines with J gene TRBJ2-1; unclear D gene. CDR3 length equals 16 residues. CDR1 and CDR2 from the germline V gene are SGHAT and FQDESV (reference sequence). V lost 0 bases and J lost 4, with 13 bases in between. In DNA form, the CDR3 reads TGTGCCAGCAGCTTAGCGGTAAGACCCTCATACAATGAGCAGTTCTTC. Encoded protein: CASSLAVRPSYNEQFF.

The chain combines TRBV7-2 with TRBJ2-5; 7 bases align to TRBD1. The assigned J gene may be wrong: the sequence end matches TRBJ2-7 better. CDR3 length equals 14 residues. Germline V CDR1 and CDR2: SGHTA, FQGNSA. The CDR3 DNA reads as TGTGCCAGCAGCCGACGACAGGGATGGTACGAGCAGTACTTC. Its translation: CASSRRQGWYEQYF.

The rearrangement uses TRBV5-1 and TRBJ1-5; 10 nucleotides align to TRBD1. Germline V CDR1 and CDR2: SGHRS, YFSETQ. V lost 5 bases to trimming and J lost 6 bases; unmatched junction nucleotides: 8. CDR3 length: 15 residues. CDR3 sequence: CASRLDRGLGQPQHF. The CDR3 DNA reads TGCGCCAGCAGACTAGACAGGGGGCTTGGTCAGCCCCAGCATTTT. Full variable domain (missing parts from reference TRBV5-1 and TRBJ1-5): KAGVTQTPRYLIKTRGQQVTLSCSPISGHRSVSWYQQTPGQGLQFLFEYFSETQRNKGNFPGRFSGRQFSNSRSEMNVSTLELGDSALYLCASRLDRGLGQPQHFGDGTRLSIL.

This clonotype was recorded at least ten times. This chain links TRBV7-9 with TRBJ2-3; TRBD2 is a possible D gene (6 bases). CDR3 length: 11 amino acids. The V gene's germline CDR1 is SEHNR and CDR2 FQNEAQ (reference sequence). CDR3 sequence: CAGEDTDTQYF. In DNA form, the CDR3 reads TGTGCAGGGGAGGATACAGATACGCAGTATTTT.

This clonotype was detected only a few times. V and J are TRBV20-1 and TRBJ2-5; unclear D gene. From germline, CDR1 is DFQATT and CDR2 SNEGSKA (reference sequence). Trimming stripped 6 bases from V and 1 base from J, with 21 bases between. This CDR3 has 16 residues. The CDR3 here is CSASSSSAASQETQYF. In DNA, the CDR3 is TGCAGTGCCTCGTCCTCAAGCGCGGCATCCCAAGAGACCCAGTACTTC.

The chain has TRBV20-1 and TRBJ2-7; TRBD2 agrees at 12 bases. Germline V gene data show CDR1 as DFQATT and CDR2 as SNEGSKA (reference sequence). CDR3 length: 12 amino acids. Unmatched junction bases numbered 2, after V lost 5 bases and J lost 6 bases. The CDR3, as DNA: TGCAGTGCTCGGACTAGCGGGACCGAGCAGTACTTC. Encoded protein: CSARTSGTEQYF.

Of note for this clonotype: With a much larger clone just one base away, this may be a read error. CDR3 coding DNA: TGTGCCAGCAGCGGGACAGCCTATGGCCACACCTTC. Translated: CASSGTAYGHTF. V gene TRBV6-5 combines with J gene TRBJ1-2, with 7 bases lining up with TRBD1. The CDR3 is 12 residues long. Germline CDR1 is MNHEY and CDR2 is SVGAGI.

V and J are TRBV29-1 and TRBJ2-1; a weak D match, TRBD2 (6 bases). TRBJ2-7 explains the end of the DNA better; the J call may be wrong. CDR1 and CDR2 (germline): SQVTM, ANQGSEA. The CDR3 loop spans 14 amino acids. The CDR3 region is CSVPGLSSYNEQYF. CDR3 bases: TGCAGCGTGCCGGGACTTAGCTCCTACAATGAGCAGTACTTC.